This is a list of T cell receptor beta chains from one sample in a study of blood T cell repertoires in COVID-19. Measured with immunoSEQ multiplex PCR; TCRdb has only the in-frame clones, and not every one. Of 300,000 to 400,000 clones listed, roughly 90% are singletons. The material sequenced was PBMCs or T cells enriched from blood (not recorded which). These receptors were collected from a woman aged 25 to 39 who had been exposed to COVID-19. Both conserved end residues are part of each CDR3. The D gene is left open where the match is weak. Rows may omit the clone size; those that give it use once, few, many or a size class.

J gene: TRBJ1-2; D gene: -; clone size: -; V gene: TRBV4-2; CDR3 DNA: TGTGCCAGCAGCCAAGGCCGGGGGACCTTCTATGGCTACACCTTC; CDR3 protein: CASSQGRGTFYGYTF
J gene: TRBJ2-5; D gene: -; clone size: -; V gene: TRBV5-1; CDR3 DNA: TGCGCCAGCAGCTTGGAATTGGTAAGAGCGGGCCAAAGGGAGACCCAGTACTTC; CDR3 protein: CASSLELVRAGQRETQYF
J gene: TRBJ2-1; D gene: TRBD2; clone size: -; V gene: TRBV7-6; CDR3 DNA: TGTGCCAGCAGCACTAGCGGGGAGGGATCCTACAATGAGCAGTTCTTC; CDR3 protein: CASSTSGEGSYNEQFF
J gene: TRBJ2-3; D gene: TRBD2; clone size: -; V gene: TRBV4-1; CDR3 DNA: TGCGCCAGCAGCCTCCGACTAGCGGGATTCACAGATACGCAGTATTTT; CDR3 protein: CASSLRLAGFTDTQYF
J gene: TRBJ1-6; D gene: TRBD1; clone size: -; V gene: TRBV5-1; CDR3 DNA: TGCGCCAGCAGCTCCCGGGACAGGGGGAACTCACCCCTCCACTTT; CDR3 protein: CASSSRDRGNSPLHF
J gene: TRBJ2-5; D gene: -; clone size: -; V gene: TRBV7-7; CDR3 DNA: TGTGCCAGCAGCTTAGCGGGGGGGCAGGGGCGAGAGACCCAGTACTTC; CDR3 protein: CASSLAGGQGRETQYF
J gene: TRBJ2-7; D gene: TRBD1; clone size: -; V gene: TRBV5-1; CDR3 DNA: TGCGCCAGCAGACGGCGGGGGACAGGGGGTGACGAGCAGTACTTC; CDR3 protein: CASRRRGTGGDEQYF
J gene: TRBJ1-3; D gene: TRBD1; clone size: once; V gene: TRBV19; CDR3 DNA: TGTGCCAGTAGCCCCGGGACAGGGGCCTTTGGAAACACCATATATTTT; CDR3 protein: CASSPGTGAFGNTIYF
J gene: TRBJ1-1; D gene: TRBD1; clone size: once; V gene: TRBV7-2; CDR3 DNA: TGTGCCAGCAACATACAGGGGGGCACTGAAGCTTTCTTT; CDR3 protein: CASNIQGGTEAFF
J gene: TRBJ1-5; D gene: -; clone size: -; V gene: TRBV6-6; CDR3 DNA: TGTGCCAGCAGTTACGTCGCGTTGGCGGGTCAGCCCCAGCATTTT; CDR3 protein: CASSYVALAGQPQHF
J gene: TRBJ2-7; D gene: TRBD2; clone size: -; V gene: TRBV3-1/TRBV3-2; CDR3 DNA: TGTGCCAGCAGCCAAAGCGGGGGGGCCTACGAGCAGTACTTC; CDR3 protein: CASSQSGGAYEQYF
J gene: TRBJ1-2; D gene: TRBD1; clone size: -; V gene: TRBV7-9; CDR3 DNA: TGTGCCAGCAGCCAGGGGGTCTATGGCTACACCTTC; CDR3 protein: CASSQGVYGYTF
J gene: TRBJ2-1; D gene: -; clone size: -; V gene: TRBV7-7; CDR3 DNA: TGTGCCAGCAGCCAGGGGAATGAGCAGTTCTTC; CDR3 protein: CASSQGNEQFF
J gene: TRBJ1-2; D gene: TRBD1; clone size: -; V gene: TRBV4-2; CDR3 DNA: TGTGCCAGCAGCCCGGGGCGGGACAGGGCCGGCTACACCTTC; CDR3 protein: CASSPGRDRAGYTF
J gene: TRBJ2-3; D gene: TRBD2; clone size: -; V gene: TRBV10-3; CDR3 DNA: TGTGCCATCAGTAAAGCGGGGGGGGGCACAGATACGCAGTATTTT; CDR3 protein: CAISKAGGGTDTQYF
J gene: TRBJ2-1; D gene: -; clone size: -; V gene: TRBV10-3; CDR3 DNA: TGTGCCATCAGTAACAACCCGACCTACAATGAGCAGTTCTTC; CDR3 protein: CAISNNPTYNEQFF
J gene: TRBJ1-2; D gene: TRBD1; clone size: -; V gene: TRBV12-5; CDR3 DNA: TGTGCTACAAGAATAAGTCTCAAACAGGGGGCTGGAAACTATGGCTACACCTTC; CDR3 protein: CATRISLKQGAGNYGYTF
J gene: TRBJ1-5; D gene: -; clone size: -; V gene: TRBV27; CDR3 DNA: TGTGCCAGCAGTTTAATGGGGCAGCCCTACAATCAGCCCCAGCATTTT; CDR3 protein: CASSLMGQPYNQPQHF
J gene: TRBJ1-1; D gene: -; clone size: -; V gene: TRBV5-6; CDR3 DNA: TGTGCCAGCATCAGGTGGGGTAGCGCTGAAGCTTTCTTT; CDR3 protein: CASIRWGSAEAFF
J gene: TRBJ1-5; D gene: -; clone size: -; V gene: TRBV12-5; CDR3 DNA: TGTGCTAGTGGGGACAGCTATAGCAATCAGCCCCAGCATTTT; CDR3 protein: CASGDSYSNQPQHF
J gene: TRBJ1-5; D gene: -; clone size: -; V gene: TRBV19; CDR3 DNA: TGTGCAGGAGGACCGACAGGAGGAGGCAATCAGCCCCAGCATTTT; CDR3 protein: CAGGPTGGGNQPQHF
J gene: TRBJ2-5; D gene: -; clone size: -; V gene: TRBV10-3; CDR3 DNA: TGTGCCACCGGGACACAGCAAGAGACCCAGTACTTC; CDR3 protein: CATGTQQETQYF
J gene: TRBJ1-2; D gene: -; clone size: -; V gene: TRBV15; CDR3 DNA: TGTGCCACCAGCAGAGATCTTTCGACACAGGTTCTAGCTAACTATGGCTACACCTTC; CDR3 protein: CATSRDLSTQVLANYGYTF
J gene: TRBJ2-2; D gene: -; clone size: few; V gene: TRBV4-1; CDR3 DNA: TGCGCCAGCAGCCAAGGTCCCGCGCAGGGGGGCGGGGAGCTGTTTTTT; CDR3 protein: CASSQGPAQGGGELFF
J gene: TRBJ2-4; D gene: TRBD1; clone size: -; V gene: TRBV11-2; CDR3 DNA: TGTGCCAGCAGCTTCCCAAGGGGGCGCCGAGTGAAAAACATTCAGTACTTC; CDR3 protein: CASSFPRGRRVKNIQYF
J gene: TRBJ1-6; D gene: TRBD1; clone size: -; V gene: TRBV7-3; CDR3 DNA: TGTGCCAGCAGCTTTGGGACAGGGGGCAATTCACCCCTCCACTTT; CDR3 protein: CASSFGTGGNSPLHF
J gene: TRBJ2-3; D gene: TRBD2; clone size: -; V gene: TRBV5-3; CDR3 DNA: TGTGCCAGAAGCTTGGAAGCGGGGGGACATCTTAGCACAGATACGCAGTATTTT; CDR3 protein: CARSLEAGGHLSTDTQYF
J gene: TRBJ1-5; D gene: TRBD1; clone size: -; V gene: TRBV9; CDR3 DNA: TGTGCCAGCAGCGCCTCGGGGGGGACAGATCAGCCCCAGCATTTT; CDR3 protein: CASSASGGTDQPQHF
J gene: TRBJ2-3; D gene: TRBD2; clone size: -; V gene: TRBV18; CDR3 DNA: TGTGCCAGCTCACCCGGGGGGGCCGCAGATACGCAGTATTTT; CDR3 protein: CASSPGGAADTQYF